This T cell receptor beta chain was sequenced for a study of graft-versus-host responses after intestinal transplantation. Across the whole study: Once they had received anti-thymocyte globulin induction, all recipients took tacrolimus and steroids for around 3 years.

Study results and caveats: The presence of high graft-versus-host to host-versus-graft clonal ratios in allografts characterized patients with graft-donor T cell macrochimerism. Researchers found GvH clones in recipient marrow, and some showed up first in ileum or blood. Early post-transplant HvG declines showed an association with peak circulating GvH clone levels.

This CDR3 region has 14 residues. CDR1 is SSHAT and CDR2 is FNYEAQ in the germline V gene (reference sequence). A remark on this clone: Antigen specificity is unknown. At one end, the junction sequence differs from germline, possibly due to a read error.

The method was immunoSEQ multiplex PCR; TCRdb's version includes in-frame clones alone and lacks a portion of them. The table has 80,000 to 100,000 clones, roughly 88% seen once. The genes are TRBV7-7 and TRBJ2-5; 8 bases line up with TRBD2. Source: unstimulated CD4+ T cells sorted from spleen or lymph node cells, taken before intestinal transplant. The TCR comes from a human donor who received an intestinal transplant. The CDR3 loop is CASSPSGGGETQYF. DNA for the CDR3: TGTGCTAGCAGCCCATCGGGGGGGGGAGAGACCCAGTACTTC.